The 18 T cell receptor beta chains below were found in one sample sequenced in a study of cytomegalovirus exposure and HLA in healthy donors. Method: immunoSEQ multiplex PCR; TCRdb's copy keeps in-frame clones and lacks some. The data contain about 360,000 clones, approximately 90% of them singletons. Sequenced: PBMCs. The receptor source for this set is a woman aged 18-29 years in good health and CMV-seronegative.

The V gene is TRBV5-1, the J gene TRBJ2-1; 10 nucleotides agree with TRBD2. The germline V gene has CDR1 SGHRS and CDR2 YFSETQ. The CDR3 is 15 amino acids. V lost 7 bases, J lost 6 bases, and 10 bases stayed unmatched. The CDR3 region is CASFEAGGLSNEQFF. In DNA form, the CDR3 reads TGCGCCAGCTTCGAAGCGGGAGGGCTAAGCAATGAGCAGTTCTTC.

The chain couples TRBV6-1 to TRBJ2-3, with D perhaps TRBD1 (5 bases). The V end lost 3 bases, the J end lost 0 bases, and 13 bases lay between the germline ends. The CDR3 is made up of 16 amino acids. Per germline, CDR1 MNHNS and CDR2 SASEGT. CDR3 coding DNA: TGTGCCAGCAGTGAGTGGACATCCCCTAGCACAGATACGCAGTATTTT. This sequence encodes CASSEWTSPSTDTQYF.

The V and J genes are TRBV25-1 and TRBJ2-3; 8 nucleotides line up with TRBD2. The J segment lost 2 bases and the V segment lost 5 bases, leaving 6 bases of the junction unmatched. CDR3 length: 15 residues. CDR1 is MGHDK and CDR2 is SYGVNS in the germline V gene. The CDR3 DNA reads TGTGCCAGCAGTCCCCGGGGGGGCAACACAGATACGCAGTATTTT. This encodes CASSPRGGNTDTQYF.

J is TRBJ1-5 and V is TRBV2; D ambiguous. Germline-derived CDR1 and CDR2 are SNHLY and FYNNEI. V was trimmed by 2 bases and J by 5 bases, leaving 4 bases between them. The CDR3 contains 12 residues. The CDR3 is CASSENYQPQHF. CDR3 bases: TGTGCCAGCAGTGAAAACTATCAGCCCCAGCATTTT.

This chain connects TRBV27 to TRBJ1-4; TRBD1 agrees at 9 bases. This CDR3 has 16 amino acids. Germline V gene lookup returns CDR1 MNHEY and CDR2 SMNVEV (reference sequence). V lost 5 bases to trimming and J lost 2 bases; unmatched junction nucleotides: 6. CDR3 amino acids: CASSQGQGLTNEKLFF. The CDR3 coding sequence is TGTGCCAGCAGTCAAGGACAGGGGCTGACTAATGAAAAACTGTTTTTT.

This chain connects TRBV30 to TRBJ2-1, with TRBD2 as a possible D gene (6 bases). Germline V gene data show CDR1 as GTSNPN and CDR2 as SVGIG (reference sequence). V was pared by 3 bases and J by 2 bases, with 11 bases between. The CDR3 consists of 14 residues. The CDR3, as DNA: TGTGCCTGGAGCCTCAGCGGGCCCTACAATGAGCAGTTCTTC. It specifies CAWSLSGPYNEQFF.

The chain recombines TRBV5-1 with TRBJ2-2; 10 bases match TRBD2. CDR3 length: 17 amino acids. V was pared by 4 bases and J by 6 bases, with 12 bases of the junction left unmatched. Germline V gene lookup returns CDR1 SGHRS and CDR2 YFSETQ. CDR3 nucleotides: TGCGCCAGCAGCCCCATGCAAGCGGGAGGGTCGTCCGGGGAGCTGTTTTTT. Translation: CASSPMQAGGSSGELFF.

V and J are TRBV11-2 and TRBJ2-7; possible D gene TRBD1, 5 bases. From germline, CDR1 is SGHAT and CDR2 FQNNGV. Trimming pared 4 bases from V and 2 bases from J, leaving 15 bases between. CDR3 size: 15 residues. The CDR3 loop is CASSSISFRAYEQYF. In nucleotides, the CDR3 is TGTGCCAGCAGCTCCATCTCGTTCAGGGCCTACGAGCAGTACTTC.

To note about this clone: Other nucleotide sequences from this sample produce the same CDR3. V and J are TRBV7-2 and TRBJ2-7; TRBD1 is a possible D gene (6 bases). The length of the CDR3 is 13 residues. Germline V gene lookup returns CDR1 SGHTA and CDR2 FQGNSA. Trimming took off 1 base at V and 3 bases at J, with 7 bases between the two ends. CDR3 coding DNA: TGTGCCAGCAGCTTAGGCAGGGGCTACGAGCAGTACTTC. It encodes CASSLGRGYEQYF.

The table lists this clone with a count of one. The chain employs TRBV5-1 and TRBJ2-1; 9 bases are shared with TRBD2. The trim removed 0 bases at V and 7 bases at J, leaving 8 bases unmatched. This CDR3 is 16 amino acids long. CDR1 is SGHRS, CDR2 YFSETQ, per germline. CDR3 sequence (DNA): TGCGCCAGCAGCTTGGGGGGCGGGAGGGCCGGAAATGAGCAGTTCTTC. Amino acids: CASSLGGGRAGNEQFF. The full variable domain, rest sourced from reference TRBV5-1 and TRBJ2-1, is KAGVTQTPRYLIKTRGQQVTLSCSPISGHRSVSWYQQTPGQGLQFLFEYFSETQRNKGNFPGRFSGRQFSNSRSEMNVSTLELGDSALYLCASSLGGGRAGNEQFFGPGTRLTVL.

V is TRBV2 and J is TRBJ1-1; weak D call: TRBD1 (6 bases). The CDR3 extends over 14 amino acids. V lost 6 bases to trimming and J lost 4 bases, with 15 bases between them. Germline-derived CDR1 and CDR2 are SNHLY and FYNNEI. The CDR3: CASRSTGFGTEAFF. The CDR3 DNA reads TGTGCCAGCAGAAGTACAGGGTTTGGCACTGAAGCTTTCTTT.

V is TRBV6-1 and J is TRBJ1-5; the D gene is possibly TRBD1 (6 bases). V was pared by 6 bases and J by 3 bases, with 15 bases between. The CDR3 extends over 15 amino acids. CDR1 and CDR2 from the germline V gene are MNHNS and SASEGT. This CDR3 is CASRGGGTVNQPQHF. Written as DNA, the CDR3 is TGTGCCAGCAGAGGGGGGGGGACCGTCAATCAGCCCCAGCATTTT.

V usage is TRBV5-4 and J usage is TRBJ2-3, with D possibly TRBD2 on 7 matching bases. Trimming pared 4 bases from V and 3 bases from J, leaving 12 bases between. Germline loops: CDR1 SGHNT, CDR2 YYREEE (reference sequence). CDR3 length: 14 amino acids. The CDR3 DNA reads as TGTGCCAGCAGCGTCGGGGGGCTTACAGATACGCAGTATTTT. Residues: CASSVGGLTDTQYF.

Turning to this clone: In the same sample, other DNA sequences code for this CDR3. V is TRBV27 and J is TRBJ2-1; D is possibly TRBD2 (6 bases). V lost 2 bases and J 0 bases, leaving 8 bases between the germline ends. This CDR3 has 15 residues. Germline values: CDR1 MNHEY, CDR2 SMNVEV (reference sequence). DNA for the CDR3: TGTGCCAGCAGTTTAGGGGGGAGCTCCTACAATGAGCAGTTCTTC. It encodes CASSLGGSSYNEQFF.

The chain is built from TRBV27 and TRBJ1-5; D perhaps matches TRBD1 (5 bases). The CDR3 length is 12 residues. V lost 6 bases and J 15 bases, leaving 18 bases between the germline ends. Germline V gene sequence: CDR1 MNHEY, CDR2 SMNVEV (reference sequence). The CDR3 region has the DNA TGTGCCAGCAGGGGACGGGGACTAGTTATGCATTTT. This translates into CASRGRGLVMHF.

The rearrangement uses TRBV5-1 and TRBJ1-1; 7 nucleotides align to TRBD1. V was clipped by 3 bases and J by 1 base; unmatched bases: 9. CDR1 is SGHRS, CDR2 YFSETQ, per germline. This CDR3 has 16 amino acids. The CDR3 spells CASSSNVQGRNTEAFF. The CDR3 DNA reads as TGCGCCAGCAGCTCCAACGTACAGGGGCGGAACACTGAAGCTTTCTTT. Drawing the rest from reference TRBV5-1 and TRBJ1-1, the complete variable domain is KAGVTQTPRYLIKTRGQQVTLSCSPISGHRSVSWYQQTPGQGLQFLFEYFSETQRNKGNFPGRFSGRQFSNSRSEMNVSTLELGDSALYLCASSSNVQGRNTEAFFGQGTRLTVV.

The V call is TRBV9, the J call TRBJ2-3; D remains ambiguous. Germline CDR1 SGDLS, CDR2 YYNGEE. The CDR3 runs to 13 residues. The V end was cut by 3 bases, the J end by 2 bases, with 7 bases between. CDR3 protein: CASSEAPTDTQYF. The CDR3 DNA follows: TGTGCCAGCAGCGAAGCTCCCACAGATACGCAGTATTTT. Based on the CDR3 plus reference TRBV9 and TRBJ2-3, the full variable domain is DSGVTQTPKHLITATGQRVTLRCSPRSGDLSVYWYQQSLDQGLQFLIQYYNGEERAKGNILERFSAQQFPDLHSELNLSSLELGDSALYFCASSEAPTDTQYFGPGTRLTVL.

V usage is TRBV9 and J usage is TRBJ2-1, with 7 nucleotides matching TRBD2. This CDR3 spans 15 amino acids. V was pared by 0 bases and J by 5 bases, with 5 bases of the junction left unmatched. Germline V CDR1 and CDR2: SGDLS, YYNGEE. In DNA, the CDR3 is TGTGCCAGCAGCGTAGATGCGCGGGGGAACAATGAGCAGTTCTTC. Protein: CASSVDARGNNEQFF.